This T cell receptor (beta chain) was recorded in a study of blood T cell repertoires in COVID-19. Study overall: Both acute and convalescent COVID-19 samples were obtained from the United States, Italy and Spain. The analysed material was cDNA or gDNA that came from T cells, B-cell-depleted T cells, or PBMCs.

This CDR3 contains 16 residues. Germline values: CDR1 SGHTS, CDR2 YDEGEE. Trimming removed 4 bases at V and 0 bases at J, with 14 bases between. In the study's own analysis: Nucleated cell counts were estimated from reference gene primer amplification. The assay was immunoSEQ multiplex PCR, and TCRdb's table has in-frame clones only and misses some. For V, J and clone size, that table is used; D and trimming come from the DNA. The sample contains under 250,000 clones, 80% to 90% of which appear only once. This receptor was taken from a man over 45 with active or convalescent COVID-19. The J gene is TRBJ1-5, the V gene TRBV5-8; maybe TRBD1 (5 bases). The sequencing input was peripheral blood. In DNA, the CDR3 is TGTGCCAGCAGCAAATGGGGGGGATTTAGCAATCAGCCCCAGCATTTT. Protein sequence: CASSKWGGFSNQPQHF.